The sequence of this T cell receptor beta chain was determined in a study of cytomegalovirus exposure and HLA in healthy donors. This clone was seen once. CDR1 is MNHNY and CDR2 is SVGAGI in the germline V gene (reference sequence). J was trimmed by 8 bases and V by 5 bases; bases with no gene match: 11. The CDR3 covers 16 residues. This PCR relied on a set of 60 Vbeta primers and 13 Jbeta primers. Generated by immunoSEQ multiplex PCR, the TCRdb table keeps only in-frame clones and is missing some. The sample holds approximately 120,000 clones; 76% are singletons and the top ten take around 1.8%. This chain joins TRBV6-6 and TRBJ2-5, with 13 bases identical to TRBD2. The receptor was derived from a man aged 45-60 years in good health and CMV-seronegative. What was sequenced was PBMCs. CDR3 coding DNA: TGTGCCAGCAGTGGGACTAGCGGGGCGGTAAGAGAAACCCAGTACTTC. It encodes CASSGTSGAVRETQYF.